One sample yielded the 5 T cell receptor beta chains listed below, sequenced in a study of blood T cell repertoires in COVID-19. Clones were read by immunoSEQ multiplex PCR, and TCRdb kept only the in-frame ones, dropping some. The sample contains about 51,000 clones, around nine tenths of which appear only once. The material sequenced was peripheral blood. These TCRs come from a man aged 55 to 70 with acute or convalescent COVID-19.

V gene TRBV7-4 combines with J gene TRBJ2-3; TRBD2 might be the D (6 bases). Trimming left V 1 base short and J 2 bases short, with 13 bases between. CDR1 SGHVT and CDR2 SQSDAQ come from the germline V gene. CDR3 length equals 16 residues. CDR3 nucleotides: TGTGCCAGCAGCTTAGTTGCGGGACCATTCACAGATACGCAGTATTTT. Translation gives CASSLVAGPFTDTQYF.

In its sample, this clone was seen once. This rearrangement joins TRBV5-6 to TRBJ2-2; 11 positions agree with TRBD2. Germline-derived CDR1 and CDR2 are SGHDT and YYEEEE. Unmatched junction bases numbered 3, after V lost 4 bases and J lost 1 base. This CDR3 is 16 amino acids long. The CDR3 here is CASSATSGGNTGELFF. The CDR3 region has the DNA TGTGCCAGCAGCGCAACTAGCGGGGGGAACACCGGGGAGCTGTTTTTT.

The chain employs TRBV18 and TRBJ1-2, with 8 bases identical to TRBD1. The germline V gene has CDR1 KGHSH and CDR2 LQKENI. The CDR3 has 15 amino acids. Unmatched junction bases numbered 7, after V lost 3 bases and J lost 4 bases. The CDR3 reads CASSPMTGVPYGYTF. In DNA form, the CDR3 reads TGTGCCAGCTCACCCATGACAGGGGTCCCCTATGGCTACACCTTC.

The chain couples TRBV6-5 to TRBJ1-2, with TRBD1 as a possible D gene (5 bases). Germline V CDR1 and CDR2: MNHEY, SVGAGI. The CDR3 has 10 amino acids. With 9 bases removed from V and 7 bases from J, the gap between germline ends came to 9 bases. The CDR3, as DNA: TGTGCCAGTTGGGGCGGTGGCTACACCTTC. Protein product: CASWGGGYTF.

The genes are TRBV19 and TRBJ1-5; D ambiguous. Trimming removed 1 base from V and 4 bases from J, with 8 bases in between. CDR1 and CDR2 from the germline V gene are LNHDA and SQIVND (reference sequence). This CDR3 region has 14 residues. The CDR3 DNA is TGTGCCAGTAGTATAGGTGGCAAAAATCAGCCCCAGCATTTT. It is translated as CASSIGGKNQPQHF.